This T cell receptor beta chain was recovered during a study of T cells expressing NK-cell markers. Study summary: Each TCR beta repertoire originated in sorted T cells that were CD3+CD56+NKG2C+, CD3+CD56+NKG2C- or CD3+CD56-NKG2C+.

This clonotype is classed as medium-sized (0.01 to 0.1%) by frequency. The antigen is not known. What made the TCR beta cDNA was 5'RACE template switching with UMIs. For each CDR3 protein, TCRdb gives one entry from its re-call of the 5' RACE reads, without DNA. This sample contains 1,300 or so distinct CDR3 sequences. General study results and limits: The CD3+CD56-NKG2C+ fraction was also led by these clonotypes in several donors. As a fraction of CD8+ T cells, dominant NKG2C+ clonotypes reached about 1.0-7.5% in six donors.

CDR1 and CDR2 from the germline V gene are DFQATT and SNEGSKA (reference sequence). CDR3 length: 13 amino acids. This TCR was recovered from a young woman in good health. The sample comprised blood T cells: a sorted CD56 or NKG2C T cell subset, CD4+ or CD8+ T cells, or bulk PBMC T cells (not recorded which). The chain uses TRBV20-1 and TRBJ2-7; TCRdb's D call of TRBD2 is untestable without DNA. The CDR3 reads CSADGTSGYEQYF.